The 2 T cell receptor beta chains given below trace back to one sample, sequenced in a study of shared clonotypes between healthy human individuals. It was CD45RO-negative cells, positively selected for CCR7, that made up naive CD8 cells, with terminally differentiated effector memory CD45RA+ cells excluded. The repertoire was sequenced with immunoSEQ multiplex PCR; TCRdb's copy has only in-frame clones and lacks some. The sample has around 2.1 million clones; about 93% are singletons. The sample was naive CD8+ T cells from PBMCs. The receptors come from a man younger than 30 in good health. Some clones in this sample may be carry-over from other donors' samples.

The V and J genes are TRBV28 and TRBJ2-7; 10 nucleotides match TRBD1. V gave up 6 bases and J gave up 4 bases; unmatched junction bases: 6. CDR1 and CDR2 (germline): MDHEN, SYDVKM. CDR3 length equals 14 residues. In DNA, the CDR3 is TGTGCCAGCAGACCGACAGGGGGCGCGTACGAGCAGTACTTC. As protein: CASRPTGGAYEQYF. The whole variable domain, filled in from reference TRBV28 and TRBJ2-7, reads DVKVTQSSRYLVKRTGEKVFLECVQDMDHENMFWYRQDPGLGLRLIYFSYDVKMKEKGDIPEGYSVSREKKERFSLILESASTNQTSMYLCASRPTGGAYEQYFGPGTRLTVT.

V usage is TRBV13 and J usage is TRBJ2-6; possibly TRBD1 for D (5 bases). The CDR3 length is 15 residues. Deletions cut 8 bases from V and 4 bases from J, with 15 bases between. Germline V CDR1 and CDR2: PRHDT, FYEKMQ (reference sequence). The CDR3 DNA is TGTGCCAGCGGGCAGGGCTACGCCGGGGCCAACGTCCTGACTTTC. This encodes CASGQGYAGANVLTF. Full variable domain (outside the CDR3, taken from reference TRBV13 and TRBJ2-6): AAGVIQSPRHLIKEKRETATLKCYPIPRHDTVYWYQQGPGQDPQFLISFYEKMQSDKGSIPDRFSAQQFSDYHSELNMSSLELGDSALYFCASGQGYAGANVLTFGAGSRLTVL.